This entry is about one T cell receptor (beta chain). The entry originates in a study of blood T cells in healthy people across ages. Study-level information: Through template switching, about one barcoded beta molecule was captured per two T cells, as measured in model experiments.

Combining a sample-barcoded 5' primer with a J-beta primer mix, a second PCR ran for roughly 7 to 12 cycles. Each TCR beta cDNA got a 12-nucleotide random molecular identifier. One entry per CDR3 protein results from TCRdb running MiXCR on the 5' RACE reads. The sample has 760,000 or so distinct CDR3 sequences; 25% are singletons. The total RNA that was extracted per sample amounted to at least 5 micrograms. The V gene lost 2 bases and the J gene lost 1 base, with 11 bases spanning the gap. Germline V CDR1 and CDR2: SQVTM, ANQGSEA. This CDR3 region has 14 residues. This sample also appeared in a second study, on T cells of mothers and their children. Turning to that study: Related pairs of mothers and children showed slightly higher, non-significant overlap versus unrelated pairs.

The origin of this receptor is a boy aged 5-17 years in good health. The chain couples TRBV29-1 to TRBJ1-2; D is perhaps TRBD1 (5 bases). Sequenced: blood. The CDR3, as DNA: TGCAGCGTTGAAAGTGAACAGGTTAACTATGGCTACACCTTC. It specifies CSVESEQVNYGYTF.